The entry that follows covers one T cell receptor (beta chain) sequence. This clone's antigen is unknown. The sample holds no much larger clone one base away, and base qualities are not on file. In the prospective study, participants were about 18 to 95 years old, resided in about two dozen geographic areas of the United States, and were enrolled through a virtual design. In the prospective study, cohorts were assigned on the basis of participant-reported clinical history obtained from a screening survey and a study questionnaire. In the prospective study, whole blood, serum and a nasopharyngeal or oropharyngeal swab were collected from each participant by mobile phlebotomists. Over a roughly 2-month period, participants in the prospective study had the option of providing additional blood draws and questionnaires. Blood samples from the prospective study were shipped frozen or at room temperature prior to DNA extraction.

This entry comes from a study of blood T cell repertoires in COVID-19 (dated by TCRdb to 2019 to 2021). Concerning the study at large: Collaborator samples came from the United States, Italy and Spain and covered acute and convalescent phases of COVID-19. Deeply sampled blood TCRbeta repertoires from subjects exposed to, actively infected with, or recovered from COVID-19 were included in the dataset. The prospective study material was composed of cDNA or gDNA derived from T cells, B-cell-depleted T cells, or PBMCs. A freely available public database, intended as a resource for researchers studying the immune response to SARS-CoV-2, is where the repertoires were released. Where HLA class I and class II types were available, the types were taken from metadata supplied by the sample provider, not from assay-based typing. Nearly every sample came with metadata listing a de-identified subject ID, COVID-19 status, age in years and sex. The samples were drawn from the first 160 participants of the ongoing ImmuneRACE study and from 1,254 subjects provided by 6 global collaborators. On the study overall, not on this receptor specifically: The quantity of clinical and demographic metadata differed by source and by participant and was supplied without curation.

TCRbeta CDR3 regions were amplified from genomic DNA by means of the immunoSEQ Assay, a bias-controlled multiplex PCR. In the original analysis: Nucleated cell counts per sample were estimated from amplification of reference gene primers within the assay. To quantify the absolute abundance of each unique TCRbeta CDR3 rearrangement, sequence reads were collapsed and filtered. For each sample, productive Simpson clonality was calculated as the square root of Simpson's diversity index across productive rearrangements. Not all clones reach the TCRdb copy of this immuneACCESS table, which keeps in-frame sequences only. Checked studies attribute under half of the gap to unresolved V genes and leave the rest unexplained. The DNA gave D and trimming, while V, J and clone size come from that table. The sample table shows a few hundred thousand clones, and roughly nine tenths are seen once. About 3% of the sample rests with the top ten.

The specimen sequenced was PBMCs or T cells enriched from blood (not recorded which). The sequence was collected from a woman aged 18-29 years in a cohort exposed to, infected with or recovered from COVID-19 (not recorded which).

The nucleotide sequence is TGTGCCAGCAGCTTAGGGGTTTTGACAGGGGAGAACACTGAAGCTTTCTTT. This is translated as CASSLGVLTGENTEAFF. The V gene is TRBV7-9 and the J gene is TRBJ1-1; TRBD1 lines up with 8 middle nucleotides. The CDR3 starts with the cysteine, ends with the phenylalanine, and has 17 residues. The only DNA kept is the CDR3, 51 bases in frame from the first base. The germline V gene encodes CDR1 SEHNR and CDR2 FQNEAQ (reference sequence). Ends trimmed: V by 1 base, J by 1 base; bases unmatched to a gene: 8.